What follows is one TCR beta chain and its context. CDR1 is SGHTA and CDR2 is FQGNSA in the germline V gene. The V end was cut by 2 bases, the J end by 1 base, with 5 bases between. The CDR3 extends over 13 amino acids. The sample originates from a study of T cell responses to AZD1222 COVID-19 vaccine. The data were produced by immunoSEQ multiplex PCR, yet TCRdb's version contains in-frame clones alone and is incomplete. The sample records approximately 110,000 clones, around 90% being singletons. The TCR sequence derives from an adult in good health. The chain joins TRBV7-2 to TRBJ1-1; no clear D. The specimen comprised peripheral blood, sampled on day 0 of AZD1222 vaccination. The CDR3 region is CASSLFPNTEAFF. CDR3 DNA: TGTGCCAGCAGCTTATTCCCGAACACTGAAGCTTTCTTT.